This T cell receptor beta chain derives from a study of OX40 agonist ivuxolimab in advanced cancers. Regarding the study as a whole: Researchers did not determine the expanded peripheral T cells' antigen specificity. On average, CD8+ T cells showed a greater number of expanded clones than CD4+.

The assay was immunoSEQ multiplex PCR, and TCRdb's table has in-frame clones only and misses some. This sample has about 54,000 clones, with 80% to 95% found just once. This clone is a singleton in its sample. What it binds is not known. At one end, the junction sequence differs from germline, possibly due to a read error. Germline V gene data show CDR1 as SGHDN and CDR2 as FVKESK. The CDR3 sequence is 13 residues long. The chain carries TRBV14 and TRBJ2-1; no definite D call. Sequencing was performed on CD4+ or CD8+ T cells sorted from blood, taken in a trial of the OX40 agonist ivuxolimab. This TCR was sampled from an adult with an advanced solid tumor such as melanoma, head and neck, liver or kidney cancer. CDR3 sequence: CASSEEDGNEQFF. Written as DNA, the CDR3 is TGTGCCAGCAGCGAAGAAGACGGCAATGAGCAGTTCTTC. Using reference TRBV14 and TRBJ2-1 for the parts outside the CDR3, the full variable domain is EAGVTQFPSHSVIEKGQTVTLRCDPISGHDNLYWYRRVMGKEIKFLLHFVKESKQDESGMPNNRFLAERTGGTYSTLKVQPAELEDSGVYFCASSEEDGNEQFFGPGTRLTVL.